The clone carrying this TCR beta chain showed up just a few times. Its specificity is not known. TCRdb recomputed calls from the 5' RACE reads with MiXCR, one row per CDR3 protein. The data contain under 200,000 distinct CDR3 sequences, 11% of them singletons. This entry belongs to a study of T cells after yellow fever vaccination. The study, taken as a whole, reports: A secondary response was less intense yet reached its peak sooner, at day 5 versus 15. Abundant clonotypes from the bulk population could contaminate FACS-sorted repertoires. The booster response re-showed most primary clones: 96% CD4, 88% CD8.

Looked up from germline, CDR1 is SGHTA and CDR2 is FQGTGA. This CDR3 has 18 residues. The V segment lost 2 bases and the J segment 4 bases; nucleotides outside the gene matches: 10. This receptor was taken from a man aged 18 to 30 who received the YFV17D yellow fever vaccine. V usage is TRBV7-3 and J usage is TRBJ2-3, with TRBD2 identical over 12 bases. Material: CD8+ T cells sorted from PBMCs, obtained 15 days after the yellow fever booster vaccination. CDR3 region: CASSLSSGGAYFADTQYF. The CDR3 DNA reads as TGTGCCAGCAGCTTATCTAGCGGGGGGGCGTATTTTGCAGATACGCAGTATTTT.